This entry lists 31 T cell receptor beta chains sequenced from one sample in a study of beta chain features in type 1 diabetes (dated by TCRdb to the late 2010s). Beyond this particular receptor, the publication reports: Type 1 diabetes patients showed a moderate but significant shortening of TCRB CDR3 length in all four CD4+ subsets.

Their antigens are not known. Library construction relied on the immunoSEQ multiplex PCR assay. The High Capacity cDNA Reverse Transcription Kit was used to reverse transcribe all of the isolated RNA, meaning that expressed TCRB transcripts were what got sequenced. What TCRdb holds here is the immuneACCESS table cut down to in-frame rearrangements. Part of the clones is not present; checked against another copy, under half of the missing clones reflect an unresolved V gene, and the others are unexplained. The sample table lists around 600,000 clones, around an eighth of them with a count of one. 0.09% to 0.15% of the sample is in the top ten clones. The material sequenced was naive CD4+ T cells from blood. The cell subset or site label here, explained by the study, means: true naive CD4+ T cells. These receptors were collected from a young man with type 1 diabetes.

This clone has a handful of counts. The chain joins TRBV28 to TRBJ2-7, with TRBD2 matching over 12 bases. The ends lost 7 bases at V and 9 bases at J; junction bases unmatched: 19. The CDR3 length is 17 residues. The germline gives CDR1 MDHEN, CDR2 SYDVKM. Here the CDR3 DNA reads TGTGCCAGCATCCCCGCGGCGGCCGGACTAGCGGGGCGGGGGCAGTACTTC. Its translation is CASIPAAAGLAGRGQYF.

This clone turned up a few times. This chain joins TRBV29-1 and TRBJ2-2; D is perhaps TRBD1 (5 bases). The CDR3 consists of 13 residues. Germline V gives CDR1 SQVTM, CDR2 ANQGSEA. Trimming removed 5 bases at V and 9 bases at J, with 16 bases between. The CDR3 protein is CSVTQGSDRELFF. CDR3 nucleotides: TGCAGCGTTACCCAGGGATCTGACCGGGAGCTGTTTTTT.

The chain recombines TRBV5-1 with TRBJ1-5; D unresolved. The CDR3 is 15 residues long. In germline, CDR1 is SGHRS, CDR2 YFSETQ. Trimming removed 0 bases from V and 5 bases from J, with 12 bases in between. The CDR3: CASSLDGSGDQPQHF. CDR3 nucleotides: TGCGCCAGCAGCTTGGACGGTTCGGGCGATCAGCCCCAGCATTTT.

The chain is built from TRBV14 and TRBJ2-7, with 7 bases that match TRBD1. V gave up 4 bases and J gave up 4 bases; unmatched junction bases: 7. Germline V gene data show CDR1 as SGHDN and CDR2 as FVKESK. This CDR3 region has 14 residues. In nucleotides, the CDR3 is TGTGCCAGCAGCCCAAACACACAGGGGTACGAGCAGTACTTC. This codes for CASSPNTQGYEQYF.

This clone occurred a few times. The rearrangement links TRBV5-6 to TRBJ1-2, with 9 bases lining up with TRBD1. The germline gives CDR1 SGHDT, CDR2 YYEEEE. The CDR3 runs 16 residues. After removal of 4 bases from V and 0 bases from J, the junction contained 7 bases not matched to a gene. The CDR3 nucleotides are TGTGCCAGCAGCAAGGGACAGGGAGGACCTAACTATGGCTACACCTTC. This encodes CASSKGQGGPNYGYTF.

The chain couples TRBV5-4 to TRBJ2-5; perhaps TRBD2 as D (6 bases). Deletions cut 1 base from V and 4 bases from J, with 17 bases between. Germline assignment: CDR1 SGHNT and CDR2 YYREEE (reference sequence). The CDR3 is made up of 16 amino acids. The CDR3 spells CASSLLASAGGETQYF. The CDR3 DNA sequence: TGTGCCAGCAGCTTGCTTGCTAGCGCCGGGGGAGAGACCCAGTACTTC.

This clone was seen more than once but under ten times. This chain joins TRBV7-2 and TRBJ2-7; 8 bases are a match to TRBD1. The V segment lost 5 bases and the J segment 0 bases; nucleotides outside the gene matches: 12. The CDR3 length is 17 residues. Germline loops: CDR1 SGHTA, CDR2 FQGNSA. The CDR3 DNA reads TGTGCCAGCAGCCTGAGACCGGGACAGGTGTCCTCCTACGAGCAGTACTTC. Protein product: CASSLRPGQVSSYEQYF.

A few counts support this clone. The chain has TRBV6-1 and TRBJ1-5; TRBD1 might be the D (5 bases). CDR1 is MNHNS, CDR2 SASEGT, per germline. The CDR3 spans 12 residues. The CDR3 DNA reads as TGTGCATCCGGCGGGGGGAACCAGCCCCAGCATTTT. Residues: CASGGGNQPQHF.

The chain recombines TRBV27 with TRBJ2-2; TRBD1 matches 9 bases. In germline, CDR1 is MNHEY, CDR2 SMNVEV (reference sequence). This CDR3 spans 15 amino acids. The V and J ends lost 2 bases and 6 bases, in that order; junction bases with no gene match: 4. In DNA, the CDR3 is TGTGCCAGCAGTTTAATCGGACAGGGGTCCGGGGAGCTGTTTTTT. Protein: CASSLIGQGSGELFF.

The chain combines TRBV5-6 with TRBJ2-5; 7 nucleotides match TRBD2. The germline CDR1 and CDR2 sequences are SGHDT and YYEEEE. The CDR3 is made up of 16 amino acids. J was trimmed by 1 base and V by 1 base; bases with no gene match: 7. This CDR3 reads CASSLLSASGQETQYF. In nucleotides, the CDR3 is TGTGCCAGCAGCTTGTTAAGCGCTAGCGGCCAAGAGACCCAGTACTTC.

This clone has more than one count but fewer than ten. The gene calls are TRBV15 and TRBJ1-4; the match to TRBD1 covers 7 bases. Germline CDR1 LNHNV, CDR2 YYDKDF (reference sequence). CDR3 length: 13 amino acids. V trimming: 5 bases; J trimming: 7 bases; junction bases outside the gene matches: 4. This CDR3 reads CATSRQGTEKLFF. The CDR3 DNA is TGTGCCACCAGCCGACAGGGTACTGAAAAACTGTTTTTT.

This rearrangement joins TRBV7-2 to TRBJ2-7; 9 bases fit TRBD1. CDR1 is SGHTA and CDR2 is FQGNSA in the germline V gene. The CDR3 contains 16 residues. With 3 bases clipped from V and 4 bases from J, the junction kept 10 bases outside the gene matches. The CDR3, as DNA: TGTGCCAGCAGCTTGAACTTGGGACAGGGAGGATACGAGCAGTACTTC. Translated, it gives CASSLNLGQGGYEQYF.

The chain links TRBV15 to TRBJ2-6; the D is unclear. This CDR3 has 15 amino acids. Trimming stripped 4 bases from V and 0 bases from J, with 7 bases between. Germline values: CDR1 LNHNV, CDR2 YYDKDF (reference sequence). Here the CDR3 reads CATSIDPSGANVLTF. CDR3 sequence (DNA): TGTGCCACCAGCATAGACCCCTCTGGGGCCAACGTCCTGACTTTC.

The chain has TRBV6-6 and TRBJ1-5; perhaps TRBD1 as D (5 bases). The CDR3 length is 14 residues. Per germline, CDR1 MNHNY and CDR2 SVGAGI (reference sequence). Trimming shortened V by 0 bases and J by 6 bases, and 9 bases separated the two germline ends. CDR3 coding DNA: TGTGCCAGCAGTTACTCTAGTGGGGCTCAGCCCCAGCATTTT. It encodes CASSYSSGAQPQHF.

The chain has TRBV2 and TRBJ1-1; possible D gene TRBD1, 5 bases. V lost 6 bases and J 4 bases, leaving 9 bases between the germline ends. The CDR3 has 12 residues. The V gene's germline CDR1 is SNHLY and CDR2 FYNNEI. Written as DNA, the CDR3 is TGTGCCAGCAGAGGGGACCCCACTGAAGCTTTCTTT. This gives the protein CASRGDPTEAFF.

V gene TRBV19 combines with J gene TRBJ2-7, with a weak D call TRBD2 (5 bases). Trimming removed 4 bases from V and 0 bases from J, with 7 bases in between. Germline values: CDR1 LNHDA, CDR2 SQIVND (reference sequence). There are 13 residues in the CDR3. The CDR3 sequence is CASSRAGSYEQYF. The CDR3 nucleotides are TGTGCCAGTAGTAGGGCGGGCTCCTACGAGCAGTACTTC.

A remark on this clone: Since a much larger clone is just one base distant, this may be a read error. This rearrangement joins TRBV9 to TRBJ2-1; D is uncertain. Trimming removed 4 bases from V and 2 bases from J, with 1 base in between. This CDR3 is built from 11 residues. Germline V lookup: CDR1 SGDLS, CDR2 YYNGEE. CDR3 residues: CASSPYNEQFF. CDR3 nucleotides: TGTGCCAGCAGCCCCTACAATGAGCAGTTCTTC.

V usage is TRBV29-1 and J usage is TRBJ2-5; 7 bases match TRBD2. There are 13 residues in the CDR3. J was trimmed by 9 bases and V by 7 bases; bases with no gene match: 14. Germline CDR1 reads SQVTM; CDR2 reads ANQGSEA. CDR3 in amino acids: CSATRLAPRAQYF. The CDR3 nucleotides are TGCAGCGCTACCCGACTAGCCCCTCGGGCCCAGTACTTC.

The chain has TRBV9 and TRBJ1-4, with unresolved D. This CDR3 contains 15 residues. V gave up 4 bases and J gave up 4 bases, with 14 bases separating them. CDR1 is SGDLS and CDR2 is YYNGEE in the germline V gene. CDR3: CASSLFGRINEKLFF. The DNA of the CDR3 is TGTGCCAGCAGCCTATTCGGACGGATTAATGAAAAACTGTTTTTT.

This clone was detected a few times. The V gene is TRBV2, the J gene TRBJ1-3; D perhaps matches TRBD1 (6 bases). With 4 bases removed from V and 1 base from J, the gap between germline ends came to 11 bases. The length of the CDR3 is 15 residues. Germline loops: CDR1 SNHLY, CDR2 FYNNEI. The CDR3 here is CASSVTGTSGNTIYF. The CDR3 nucleotides read TGTGCCAGCAGTGTTACAGGGACTTCTGGAAACACCATATATTTT. Full variable domain (missing parts from reference TRBV2 and TRBJ1-3): EPEVTQTPSHQVTQMGQEVILRCVPISNHLYFYWYRQILGQKVEFLVSFYNNEISEKSEIFDDQFSVERPDGSNFTLKIRSTKLEDSAMYFCASSVTGTSGNTIYFGEGSWLTVV.

There are a few counts of this clone. V and J are TRBV5-8 and TRBJ1-1; possible D gene TRBD1, 6 bases. V gave up 2 bases and J gave up 5 bases, with 13 bases separating them. The CDR3 consists of 14 residues. The V gene's germline CDR1 is SGHTS and CDR2 YDEGEE. The CDR3 nucleotides are TGTGCCAGCAGCTTCCTACAGGGATGGACTGAAGCTTTCTTT. This sequence encodes CASSFLQGWTEAFF.

The chain couples TRBV7-2 to TRBJ2-5; TRBD2 might be the D (6 bases). V was pared by 5 bases and J by 3 bases, with 13 bases between. The CDR3 spans 14 residues. Germline lookup yields CDR1 SGHTA and CDR2 FQGNSA. CDR3 region: CASSPIAAKETQYF. In DNA, the CDR3 is TGTGCCAGCAGCCCGATAGCGGCCAAAGAGACCCAGTACTTC.

This clone was seen a single time. The chain is built from TRBV7-2 and TRBJ2-5, with no clear D. Trimming took off 1 base at V and 5 bases at J, with 8 bases between the two ends. The CDR3 has 13 residues. Germline CDR1 and CDR2: SGHTA and FQGNSA. CDR3 loop: CASSLGHGETQYF. DNA for the CDR3: TGTGCCAGCAGCTTAGGACATGGGGAGACCCAGTACTTC.

CDR3 protein: CASSLGGVTDTQYF. In DNA form, the CDR3 reads TGTGCCAGCAGTTTGGGCGGGGTCACAGATACGCAGTATTTT. The chain carries TRBV7-2 and TRBJ2-3; the D gene is possibly TRBD2 (6 bases). This CDR3 has 14 amino acids. V was trimmed by 6 bases and J by 2 bases, leaving 12 bases between them. The germline V gene has CDR1 SGHTA and CDR2 FQGNSA. The full variable domain, in which reference TRBV7-2 and TRBJ2-3 provide the parts outside the CDR3, is GAGVSQSPSNKVTEKGKDVELRCDPISGHTALYWYRQSLGQGLEFLIYFQGNSAPDKSGLPSDRFSAERTGGSVSTLTIQRTQQEDSAVYLCASSLGGVTDTQYFGPGTRLTVL.

A few counts support this clone. The chain uses TRBV28 and TRBJ2-5; no firm D call. Trimming shortened V by 2 bases and J by 3 bases, and 10 bases separated the two germline ends. This CDR3 contains 14 residues. Germline CDR1 MDHEN, CDR2 SYDVKM. CDR3 nucleotides: TGTGCCAGCAGTTTACATCAGGTTAAAGAGACCCAGTACTTC. It yields the protein CASSLHQVKETQYF.

The rearrangement joins TRBV4-3 to TRBJ1-6; TRBD1 aligns across 8 bases. Germline trimming cut 4 bases from V and 6 bases from J; bases unmatched to any gene: 5. This CDR3 comprises 15 residues. CDR1 and CDR2 from the germline V gene are LGHNA and YSLEER. CDR3 in amino acids: CASSRGQGINSPLHF. The CDR3 DNA reads TGCGCCAGCAGCCGCGGACAGGGTATTAATTCACCCCTCCACTTT.

There are a few counts of this clone. The V and J genes are TRBV6-5 and TRBJ2-1, with D possibly TRBD1 on 6 matching bases. The V end lost 4 bases, the J end lost 7 bases, and 20 bases lay between the germline ends. From germline, CDR1 is MNHEY and CDR2 SVGAGI. The CDR3 is 16 amino acids. In nucleotides, the CDR3 is TGTGCCAGCAGTTCCATACACAGGGATGTGAGGAATGAGCAGTTCTTC. Encoded protein: CASSSIHRDVRNEQFF.

Only a few counts were recorded for this clone. This chain joins TRBV19 and TRBJ2-1; 11 bases agree with TRBD1. The CDR3 runs 13 residues. The germline gives CDR1 LNHDA, CDR2 SQIVND (reference sequence). The J segment lost 7 bases and the V segment lost 6 bases, leaving 2 bases of the junction unmatched. The CDR3 DNA sequence: TGTGCCAGTAGGGGACAGGGGGAAAATGAGCAGTTCTTC. As protein: CASRGQGENEQFF.

This clone was observed a handful of times. The CDR3 does not close with the conserved phenylalanine or tryptophan, likely indicating a read error. The DNA is left out, because the CDR3 cannot be placed on it with certainty; the CDR3 is given as TCRdb lists it. J is TRBJ1-6 and V is TRBV6-6. The CDR3 is 8 residues long, ends included. Per the germline V gene, CDR1 is MNHNY and CDR2 is SVGAGI (reference sequence). CDR3 protein: CASSYEEN.

This clone was counted a few times. The V and J genes are TRBV5-1 and TRBJ2-5; TRBD2 matches 12 bases. V was pared by 3 bases and J by 2 bases, with 8 bases of the junction left unmatched. The CDR3 sequence is 17 residues long. Germline V gene data show CDR1 as SGHRS and CDR2 as YFSETQ. The chain's CDR3 is CASSSTTGTSGQETQYF. CDR3 nucleotide sequence: TGCGCCAGCAGCTCTACAACCGGGACTAGCGGGCAAGAGACCCAGTACTTC.

The chain recombines TRBV7-2 with TRBJ1-2; no clear D. The CDR3 is 16 residues long. Trimming left V 0 bases short and J 3 bases short, with 14 bases between. CDR1 and CDR2 from the germline V gene are SGHTA and FQGNSA. DNA for the CDR3: TGTGCCAGCAGCTTAGCTCGACGCCGCCTAGACTATGGCTACACCTTC. It specifies CASSLARRRLDYGYTF.